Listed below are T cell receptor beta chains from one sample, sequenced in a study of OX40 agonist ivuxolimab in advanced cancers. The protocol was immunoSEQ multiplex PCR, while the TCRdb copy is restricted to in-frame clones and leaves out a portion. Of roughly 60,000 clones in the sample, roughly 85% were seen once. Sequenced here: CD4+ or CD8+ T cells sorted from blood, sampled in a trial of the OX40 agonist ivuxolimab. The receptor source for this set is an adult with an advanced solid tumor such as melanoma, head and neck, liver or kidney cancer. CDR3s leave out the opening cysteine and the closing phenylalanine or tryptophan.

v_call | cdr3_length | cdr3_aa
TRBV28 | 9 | ASSVVGGYT
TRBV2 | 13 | ASSQRTSAMETQY
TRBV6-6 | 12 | ASSRQGQAYEQY
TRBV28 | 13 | ASSSGSFGADTQY
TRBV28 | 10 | ASSLLAGELF
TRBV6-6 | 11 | ASSYRGETEAF
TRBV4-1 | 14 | ASSQRSDRASQPQH
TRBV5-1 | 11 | ASSLGLASEQY
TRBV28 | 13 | ASSSLRGAGTEAF
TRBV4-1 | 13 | ASSQDGYNTDTQY
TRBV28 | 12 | ASLNRGAITEAF
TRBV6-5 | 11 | ASGTADTYEQY
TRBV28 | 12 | ASSSAGQEETQY
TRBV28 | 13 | ASSPLGSSNQPQH
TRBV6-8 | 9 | ASRSHTEAF
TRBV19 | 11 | ASRGRENQPQH
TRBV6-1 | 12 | ASIQGREDQPQH
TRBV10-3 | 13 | AIGTGQTANEKLF
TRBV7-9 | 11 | ASSRTTTDTQY
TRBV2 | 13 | ASRRDSLNTGELF
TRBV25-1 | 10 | ASSDGPTEAF
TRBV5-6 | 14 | ASSGLRTSGTETQY
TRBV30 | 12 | AASPGTLLDTQY
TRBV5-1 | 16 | ASSLTGQGKGSGYGYT
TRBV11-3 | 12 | ASSSTLTRGEQY
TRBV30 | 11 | AWSRSVKETQY
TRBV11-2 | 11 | ASSKGLYYEQY
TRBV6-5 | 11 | ASRRGLYNEQF
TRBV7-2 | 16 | ASSLRGLGVSSTGELF
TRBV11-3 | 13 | ASSPGASGTGELF
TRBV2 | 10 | AYGKRTRELF
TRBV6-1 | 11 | ASPKGPNTEAF